This TCR beta chain was found in a study of metastatic and nonmetastatic thyroid tumors. The entire patient cohort was treatment-naive prior to thyroid surgery. This clone was seen a few times. Under the authors' procedure: CDR3 was compared across clinicopathological groups, and the resulting differences were used to build a distant-metastasis classifier for papillary thyroid cancer. TCRdb re-analyzed the PCR reads through MiXCR. TCRdb assigned the V and J calls; the authors' analysis was not used. The sample shows some 19,000 clones, roughly 25% of them seen only once. V shed 4 bases and J 9 bases; nucleotides not matched to a gene: 6. From germline, CDR1 is LGHDT and CDR2 YNNKEL (reference sequence). The CDR3 has 15 residues.

The sample taken for sequencing was blood. The chain is built from TRBV3-1 and TRBJ1-6; 10 bases match TRBD1. The TCR sequence derives from a male donor with papillary thyroid cancer or a benign thyroid nodule (not recorded which). Some clones in this sample may be carry-over from other donors' samples. The CDR3 DNA follows: TGTGCCAGCAGCCCTAGGACAGGGGGTTTTTCACCCCTCCACTTT. Translating it yields CASSPRTGGFSPLHF.